The 17 T cell receptor beta chains presented below share a single source sample, sequenced in a study of blood T cell repertoires in COVID-19 (dated by TCRdb to 2019 to 2021). The library was made by the immunoSEQ multiplex PCR assay. TCRdb took over this immuneACCESS table, retaining in-frame rearrangements with V and J assigned. Such tables are incomplete; in checked studies, under half of the missing clones stem from an unresolved V gene, and the remainder is unexplained. The sample includes roughly 230,000 clones, with approximately 86% observed a single time. The top ten hold 0.7% of the sample. Specimen: peripheral blood. These receptors all come from a human donor in a cohort sampled during active COVID-19.

This chain links TRBV7-9 with TRBJ2-1; 13 bases agree with TRBD2. Trimming took 2 bases from V and 4 from J; bases not matched to a gene: 8. The length of the CDR3 is 18 residues. The germline V gene has CDR1 SEHNR and CDR2 FQNEAQ (reference sequence). Written as DNA, the CDR3 is TGTGCCAGCAGCTTAATTCTGGGACTAGCGGGGTCATACAATGAGCAGTTCTTC. It yields the protein CASSLILGLAGSYNEQFF.

This chain connects TRBV19 to TRBJ1-5; D is unclear. Trimming pared 6 bases from V and 3 bases from J, leaving 21 bases between. Germline values: CDR1 LNHDA, CDR2 SQIVND (reference sequence). CDR3 size: 17 residues. The CDR3 nucleotides are TGTGCCAGTAGAAAATCGGGCCCGAGGGAACCCAATCAGCCCCAGCATTTT. It yields the protein CASRKSGPREPNQPQHF.

The chain employs TRBV28 and TRBJ1-2; possibly TRBD1 for D (6 bases). The V gene's germline CDR1 is MDHEN and CDR2 SYDVKM. The CDR3 loop spans 13 amino acids. V was trimmed by 4 bases and J by 2 bases, leaving 8 bases between them. The CDR3: CASSSDRNYGYTF. The DNA of the CDR3 is TGTGCCAGCAGTTCGGACAGAAACTATGGCTACACCTTC.

The chain links TRBV4-1 to TRBJ2-7; 10 bases match TRBD1. Trimming at V came to 6 bases and at J to 2 bases, leaving 10 bases not matched to a gene. Looked up from germline, CDR1 is MGHRA and CDR2 is YSYEKL. CDR3 length: 16 residues. Here the CDR3 reads CASSQPGTGVTYEQYF. The CDR3 DNA sequence: TGCGCCAGCAGTCAACCAGGGACAGGGGTAACCTACGAGCAGTACTTC.

The chain recombines TRBV4-2 with TRBJ1-5, with D possibly TRBD1 on 5 matching bases. This CDR3 region has 14 residues. Germline CDR1 and CDR2: LGHNA and YNFKEQ. V dropped 8 bases and J dropped 0 bases, with 11 bases sitting between them. CDR3 loop: CASSTGDSNQPQHF. For the CDR3, the DNA is TGTGCCAGCTCCACAGGCGATAGCAATCAGCCCCAGCATTTT.

The rearrangement links TRBV6-4 to TRBJ1-4; D is possibly TRBD1 (5 bases). This CDR3 is 14 amino acids long. V was cut by 6 bases and J by 10 bases, with 18 bases left in between. Per the germline V gene, CDR1 is MRHNA and CDR2 is SNTAGT. In nucleotides, the CDR3 is TGTGCCAGCAGATACGGCAGGGATCGGCGAAAACTGTTTTTT. It yields the protein CASRYGRDRRKLFF.

This clone was picked up one time. V is TRBV6-2 or TRBV6-3 and J is TRBJ2-7, with 14 bases identical to TRBD2. The CDR3 totals 18 residues. J lost 2 bases, V lost 5 bases, and 11 bases had no gene match. Per the germline V gene, CDR1 is MNHEY and CDR2 is SVGEGT. CDR3 sequence (DNA): TGTGCCAGCAGTGGAACCGGGACTAGCGGGAGAGGGGCCTACGAGCAGTACTTC. It codes for CASSGTGTSGRGAYEQYF.

This chain links TRBV13 with TRBJ2-7, with 9 bases aligning to TRBD1. Germline CDR1 is PRHDT and CDR2 is FYEKMQ (reference sequence). Trimming removed 0 bases from V and 6 bases from J; junction bases left unmatched: 9. CDR3 length equals 16 residues. The CDR3 protein is CASSLGRWTGDSEQYF. CDR3 in DNA: TGTGCCAGCAGCTTAGGCCGATGGACAGGGGACTCCGAGCAGTACTTC. Full variable domain (rest looked up from reference TRBV13 and TRBJ2-7): AAGVIQSPRHLIKEKRETATLKCYPIPRHDTVYWYQQGPGQDPQFLISFYEKMQSDKGSIPDRFSAQQFSDYHSELNMSSLELGDSALYFCASSLGRWTGDSEQYFGPGTRLTVT.

In this sample, this clone turned up once. V and J are TRBV7-6 and TRBJ2-3; 13 nucleotides match TRBD2. Germline-derived CDR1 and CDR2 are SGHVS and FNYEAQ. The CDR3 is 15 residues long. Trimming cost V 5 bases and J 4 bases; bases outside gene matches: 3. CDR3 amino acids: CASSQTSGRADTQYF. The CDR3 nucleotides read TGTGCCAGCAGCCAAACTAGCGGGAGGGCAGATACGCAGTATTTT.

The chain carries TRBV2 and TRBJ2-7; 9 nucleotides align to TRBD1. Trimming cost V 2 bases and J 8 bases; bases outside gene matches: 10. This CDR3 is 15 amino acids long. The V gene's germline CDR1 is SNHLY and CDR2 FYNNEI. The CDR3 is CASSEFGDRVDQQYF. The DNA for the CDR3 is TGTGCCAGCAGTGAATTTGGGGACAGGGTGGATCAGCAGTACTTC.

This chain uses TRBV4-3 with TRBJ1-1; a weak D match, TRBD1 (6 bases). CDR3 length equals 14 residues. Trimming removed 0 bases from V and 11 bases from J, with 16 bases in between. CDR1 is LGHNA, CDR2 YSLEER, per germline. The CDR3 is CASSQDTGRFWAFF. Written as DNA, the CDR3 is TGCGCCAGCAGCCAAGATACAGGGCGGTTTTGGGCTTTCTTT.

This clone appeared a single time. This chain joins TRBV10-3 and TRBJ2-1; 8 bases match TRBD2. V was clipped by 0 bases and J by 5 bases; unmatched bases: 3. This CDR3 comprises 15 residues. CDR1 ENHRY and CDR2 SYGVKD come from the germline V gene. CDR3 protein: CAISESWREDNEQFF. Here the CDR3 DNA reads TGTGCCATCAGTGAGTCGTGGCGGGAGGACAATGAGCAGTTCTTC.

J is TRBJ1-2 and V is TRBV11-2; D may be TRBD1 (6 bases). There are 16 residues in the CDR3. Germline V gene data show CDR1 as SGHAT and CDR2 as FQNNGV. The V end was cut by 4 bases, the J end by 4 bases, with 19 bases between. This CDR3 is CASSSNFRDTTYGYTF. The CDR3 region has the DNA TGTGCCAGCAGCTCTAACTTCCGGGACACGACCTATGGCTACACCTTC.

V usage is TRBV7-6 and J usage is TRBJ1-5, with D uncertain. Germline V gene lookup returns CDR1 SGHVS and CDR2 FNYEAQ. V gave up 1 base and J gave up 6 bases, with 7 bases separating them. The CDR3 has 13 residues. CDR3 region: CASSLGASQPQHF. In nucleotides, the CDR3 is TGTGCCAGCAGCTTAGGGGCGAGTCAGCCCCAGCATTTT.

The chain uses TRBV9 and TRBJ2-7, with D tentatively TRBD1 (6 bases). Germline V gene sequence: CDR1 SGDLS, CDR2 YYNGEE. This CDR3 region has 14 residues. V gave up 4 bases and J gave up 2 bases, with 13 bases separating them. CDR3 loop: CASSRGDKAYEQYF. CDR3 DNA: TGTGCCAGCAGCAGAGGGGACAAGGCCTACGAGCAGTACTTC.

The chain recombines TRBV5-4 with TRBJ2-7, with 8 bases matching TRBD1. The V gene's germline CDR1 is SGHNT and CDR2 YYREEE (reference sequence). V lost 4 bases and J lost 4; bases outside the gene matches: 7. This CDR3 has 14 residues. The CDR3 bases are TGTGCCAGCAGCGGACAGGGCGGTACATACGAGCAGTACTTC. Its translation is CASSGQGGTYEQYF.

This chain uses TRBV10-3 with TRBJ1-1; 9 bases map to TRBD1. The CDR3 has 13 amino acids. Germline CDR1 reads ENHRY; CDR2 reads SYGVKD. The CDR3 spells CEARDRENTEAFF. Written as DNA, the CDR3 is TGTGAAGCTCGGGACAGGGAGAACACTGAAGCTTTCTTT.